Listed below are T cell receptor beta chains from one sample, sequenced in a study of PD-1 and CTLA-4 blockade in melanoma. Generated by immunoSEQ multiplex PCR, the TCRdb table keeps only in-frame clones and is missing some. The profile shows around 31,000 clones, 75% to 95% of them singletons. The sequencing used CD8+ T cells from peripheral blood, collected from a patient given anti-PD-1 treatment. Receptor source: a human donor with melanoma. The CDR3 runs from the conserved cysteine through the conserved F or W. Fields, in order: V gene, clone size, D gene, CDR3 length, J gene, CDR3 protein, CDR3 DNA. A D gene is named only where the DNA matches it firmly. Clone size is given for some rows only: seen once, a few or many times, or a class if the clone is expanded.

TRBV21-1	-	-	15	TRBJ1-5	CASSKHREVNQPQHF	TGTGCCAGCAGCAAACACAGGGAAGTCAATCAGCCCCAGCATTTT
TRBV27	-	-	14	TRBJ2-7	CASSVRDIGYEQYF	TGTGCCAGCAGTGTCCGGGACATAGGCTACGAGCAGTACTTC
TRBV24-1	-	-	15	TRBJ2-3	CATSERQVGTDTQYF	TGTGCCACCAGTGAAAGACAGGTCGGCACAGATACGCAGTATTTT
TRBV24-1	-	-	18	TRBJ1-5	CATSEYRTARNSNQPQHF	TGTGCCACCAGTGAGTACCGGACCGCCCGAAATAGCAATCAGCCCCAGCATTTT
TRBV6-2/TRBV6-3	-	-	14	TRBJ1-2	CASSPDETNYGYTF	TGTGCCAGCAGTCCGGACGAGACTAACTATGGCTACACCTTC
TRBV27	medium-sized	-	17	TRBJ2-7	CASIGYRNPSYPYEQYF	TGTGCCAGCATTGGATACCGAAACCCGAGTTACCCCTACGAGCAGTACTTC
TRBV15	-	-	15	TRBJ2-7	CATSRDFGPTYEQYF	TGTGCCACCAGCAGAGATTTCGGACCAACCTACGAGCAGTACTTC
TRBV13	-	TRBD1	13	TRBJ1-2	CASSLGTGNGYTF	TGTGCCAGCAGCTTGGGGACAGGGAATGGCTACACCTTC
TRBV28	-	-	12	TRBJ2-3	CASMGSTDTQYF	TGTGCCAGCATGGGGAGCACAGATACGCAGTATTTT
TRBV19	-	-	15	TRBJ2-1	CASSAEGGSYNEQFF	TGTGCCAGTAGTGCCGAGGGCGGGTCCTACAATGAGCAGTTCTTC
TRBV7-3	-	-	15	TRBJ1-1	CASSSGLRGNTEAFF	TGTGCCAGCAGCTCAGGACTGAGGGGGAACACTGAAGCTTTCTTT
TRBV7-9	-	TRBD1	14	TRBJ1-3	CASMDRDSGNTIYF	TGTGCCAGCATGGACAGGGACTCTGGAAACACCATATATTTT
TRBV11-2	-	-	18	TRBJ2-2	CASSSLPDRTANTGELFF	TGTGCCAGCAGCTCCCTTCCGGACAGAACTGCGAACACCGGGGAGCTGTTTTTT
TRBV29-1	-	-	12	TRBJ2-7	CSVEVRSYEQYF	TGCAGCGTTGAAGTTCGGAGTTACGAGCAGTACTTC
TRBV29-1	medium-sized	TRBD2	20	TRBJ2-1	CSVEDRAGEGLAGVVNEQFF	TGCAGCGTTGAAGATCGGGCAGGGGAGGGACTAGCGGGAGTAGTCAATGAGCAGTTCTTC